The 26 T cell receptor beta chains presented below share a single source sample, sequenced in a study of graft-versus-host responses after intestinal transplantation. Repertoires were generated with immunoSEQ multiplex PCR, while TCRdb's copy carries only in-frame clones and drops some. Here the sample spans approximately 90,000 clones, approximately 78% being singletons. Antigen specificity for these receptors is unknown. The source was unstimulated CD4+ T cells sorted from spleen or lymph node cells, collected before intestinal transplant. The receptors derive from a human donor who received an intestinal transplant.

This clone was seen a handful of times. The chain uses TRBV18 and TRBJ1-6; the match to TRBD1 covers 7 bases. The germline V gene has CDR1 KGHSH and CDR2 LQKENI. Germline trimming cut 4 bases from V and 8 bases from J; bases unmatched to any gene: 11. There are 16 residues in the CDR3. CDR3 in DNA: TGTGCCAGCTCACGAGGTGGAGGGGGCGCCGATTCACCCCTCCACTTT. Encoded protein: CASSRGGGGADSPLHF.

The CDR3 sequence is CAIRDRFTDTQYF. The CDR3 nucleotides read TGTGCCATCCGGGACAGGTTCACAGATACGCAGTATTTT. This chain uses TRBV25-1 with TRBJ2-3; 8 bases map to TRBD1. Germline lookup yields CDR1 MGHDK and CDR2 SYGVNS. The V segment lost 10 bases and the J segment 2 bases; nucleotides outside the gene matches: 5. The CDR3 is 13 amino acids.

This clone was counted between two and nine times. This chain links TRBV5-1 with TRBJ2-5; TRBD2 agrees at 11 bases. CDR1 SGHRS and CDR2 YFSETQ come from the germline V gene. V gave up 0 bases and J gave up 2 bases; unmatched junction bases: 0. The CDR3 length is 15 residues. The CDR3 bases are TGCGCCAGCAGCTTGGGACTAGCGGGGCAAGAGACCCAGTACTTC. Translated: CASSLGLAGQETQYF.

The genes are TRBV19 and TRBJ2-1; tentative D call: TRBD1 (6 bases). This CDR3 spans 16 amino acids. The germline CDR1 and CDR2 sequences are LNHDA and SQIVND (reference sequence). V shed 3 bases and J shed 0 bases, with 12 bases lying between them. CDR3 amino acids: CASSMSGTSSYNEQFF. The DNA of the CDR3 is TGTGCCAGTAGTATGTCCGGGACAAGCTCCTACAATGAGCAGTTCTTC.

V usage is TRBV4-1 and J usage is TRBJ1-1; 7 nucleotides match TRBD1. This CDR3 is 15 amino acids long. Germline CDR1 and CDR2: MGHRA and YSYEKL. The trim removed 4 bases at V and 3 bases at J, leaving 8 bases unmatched. The CDR3 loop is CASSRKPGQYTEAFF. The CDR3 bases are TGCGCCAGCAGCCGGAAACCGGGACAGTACACTGAAGCTTTCTTT.

V and J are TRBV2 and TRBJ2-7, with D possibly matching TRBD1 (6 bases). The CDR3 runs 14 residues. Trimming removed 1 base at V and 3 bases at J, with 10 bases between. Germline values: CDR1 SNHLY, CDR2 FYNNEI. CDR3 amino acids: CASSEVRDNYEQYF. The CDR3 nucleotides are TGTGCCAGCAGTGAAGTTCGGGACAACTACGAGCAGTACTTC.

The chain is built from TRBV28 and TRBJ1-5, with D uncertain. Germline V gives CDR1 MDHEN, CDR2 SYDVKM. V shed 3 bases and J shed 5 bases, with 14 bases lying between them. The CDR3 runs 15 residues. CDR3 sequence reads: CASSFGIGSHQPQHF. The DNA for the CDR3 is TGTGCCAGCAGTTTCGGGATAGGGTCCCATCAGCCCCAGCATTTT. Full variable domain (outside the CDR3, taken from reference TRBV28 and TRBJ1-5): DVKVTQSSRYLVKRTGEKVFLECVQDMDHENMFWYRQDPGLGLRLIYFSYDVKMKEKGDIPEGYSVSREKKERFSLILESASTNQTSMYLCASSFGIGSHQPQHFGDGTRLSIL.

The chain has TRBV29-1 and TRBJ1-1, with D possibly matching TRBD1 (5 bases). The germline CDR1 and CDR2 sequences are SQVTM and ANQGSEA. This CDR3 region has 15 residues. V was clipped by 4 bases and J by 0 bases, with 15 bases between them. The CDR3 nucleotides are TGCAGCGTTGGGGCAGGGTGGGCCATGAACACTGAAGCTTTCTTT. This codes for CSVGAGWAMNTEAFF.

The chain joins TRBV7-9 to TRBJ2-6; possible D gene TRBD1, 5 bases. This CDR3 is 16 amino acids long. Between the trimmed V and J ends, which lost 2 bases and 2 bases, there was a span of 10 bases. The germline V gene encodes CDR1 SEHNR and CDR2 FQNEAQ (reference sequence). CDR3 nucleotides: TGTGCCAGCAGCTTATGGCAGGGCACTGGGGCCAACGTCCTGACTTTC. This codes for CASSLWQGTGANVLTF.

This clone turned up a few times. The chain links TRBV2 to TRBJ1-6; TRBD1 is a possible D gene (5 bases). Germline CDR1 reads SNHLY; CDR2 reads FYNNEI. Trimming removed 3 bases at V and 11 bases at J, with 14 bases between. This CDR3 has 14 residues. The CDR3 loop is CASSEGQGRPPLHF. In DNA form, the CDR3 reads TGTGCCAGCAGTGAGGGTCAGGGAAGGCCACCCCTCCACTTT.

The V and J genes are TRBV6-5 and TRBJ2-3, with 8 bases identical to TRBD2. Germline V gives CDR1 MNHEY, CDR2 SVGAGI. V lost 6 bases, J lost 6 bases, and 11 bases stayed unmatched. This CDR3 has 15 residues. The CDR3 DNA follows: TGTGCCAGCAGCCGGGGGGGAGGAGGGACGGATACGCAGTATTTT. This sequence encodes CASSRGGGGTDTQYF.

The chain employs TRBV30 and TRBJ1-4, with TRBD1 matching 10 bases. This CDR3 has 14 amino acids. V trimming: 4 bases; J trimming: 12 bases; junction bases outside the gene matches: 11. The germline V gene encodes CDR1 GTSNPN and CDR2 SVGIG (reference sequence). The CDR3 DNA sequence: TGTGCCTGGAACCCGGGACAGGGGTTGGAGGAACTGTTTTTT. As protein: CAWNPGQGLEELFF.

The V gene is TRBV5-4, the J gene TRBJ2-7; no clear D gene. Germline V gives CDR1 SGHNT, CDR2 YYREEE (reference sequence). The CDR3 extends over 13 amino acids. The V end was cut by 2 bases, the J end by 7 bases, with 13 bases between. CDR3 in amino acids: CASSFNRGIEQYF. CDR3 sequence (DNA): TGTGCCAGCAGCTTTAATCGTGGCATTGAGCAGTACTTC.

The chain joins TRBV28 to TRBJ2-7, with 9 bases aligning to TRBD1. This CDR3 spans 12 amino acids. Germline lookup yields CDR1 MDHEN and CDR2 SYDVKM. V was pared by 7 bases and J by 4 bases, with 2 bases of the junction left unmatched. The CDR3 reads CASTGTGYEQYF. The CDR3 nucleotides read TGTGCCAGCACAGGGACAGGGTACGAGCAGTACTTC.

A note on this clone: This CDR3 is also generated by other DNA sequences in the sample. The chain's CDR3 is CASSPRTSSSYEQYF. CDR3 DNA sequence: TGTGCCAGCTCACCACGGACTAGCTCATCCTACGAGCAGTACTTC. The rearrangement links TRBV18 to TRBJ2-7, with 8 bases matching TRBD2. The CDR3 totals 15 residues. CDR1 and CDR2 (germline): KGHSH, LQKENI. Trimming removed 1 base from V and 1 base from J; junction bases left unmatched: 3.

The chain has TRBV5-5 and TRBJ2-5; 11 bases align to TRBD2. V dropped 4 bases and J dropped 4; count of bases not matched to a gene: 3. The CDR3 totals 14 residues. The germline V gene encodes CDR1 SGHKS and CDR2 YYEKEE (reference sequence). The CDR3 sequence: CASSHTSGRETQYF. The CDR3 DNA is TGTGCCAGCAGCCATACTAGCGGGAGAGAGACCCAGTACTTC.

V and J are TRBV27 and TRBJ2-2, with D perhaps TRBD2 (6 bases). V lost 5 bases, J lost 5 bases, and 18 bases lay in between. The germline V gene encodes CDR1 MNHEY and CDR2 SMNVEV (reference sequence). This CDR3 comprises 16 residues. The CDR3 bases are TGTGCCAGCAGTACCGACCCCCTCGGAGGGACCGGGGAGCTGTTTTTT. Encoded protein: CASSTDPLGGTGELFF.

The chain combines TRBV29-1 with TRBJ2-2; no firm D call. The CDR3 has 13 residues. Germline-derived CDR1 and CDR2 are SQVTM and ANQGSEA. Trimming stripped 4 bases from V and 2 bases from J, with 8 bases between. CDR3 DNA sequence: TGCAGCGTTGGCTTACAAAACACCGGGGAGCTGTTTTTT. It codes for CSVGLQNTGELFF.

About this clone: The junction departs from germline at one end; a sequencing error may be responsible. This chain links TRBV7-2 with TRBJ1-5; D is undetermined. The CDR3 runs 14 residues. CDR1 SGHTA and CDR2 FQGNSA come from the germline V gene. CDR3 coding DNA: TGTGCCAGCAGTTTAGCCGGGGTTAGTCAGCCCCAGCATTTT. It translates to CASSLAGVSQPQHF.

V gene TRBV28 combines with J gene TRBJ2-7, with D possibly matching TRBD1 (6 bases). Trimming removed 8 bases from V and 6 bases from J, with 20 bases in between. This CDR3 contains 14 residues. The germline gives CDR1 MDHEN, CDR2 SYDVKM. The CDR3, as DNA: TGTGCCAGCGGGTTGGAACAGGGCTCAGGCGAGCAGTACTTC. It encodes CASGLEQGSGEQYF.

The chain joins TRBV5-1 to TRBJ2-1; maybe TRBD2 (5 bases). The CDR3 is 16 residues long. Germline V gene data show CDR1 as SGHRS and CDR2 as YFSETQ. Trimming pared 3 bases from V and 7 bases from J, leaving 20 bases between. This CDR3 is CASSWGFTRTANEQFF. The CDR3 coding sequence is TGCGCCAGCAGCTGGGGTTTTACGCGGACTGCGAATGAGCAGTTCTTC.

V and J are TRBV10-1 and TRBJ2-2, with 8 bases lining up with TRBD1. Losses at the gene ends were 4 bases for V and 1 base for J; bases not matched to a gene: 5. This CDR3 is built from 16 residues. CDR1 and CDR2 (germline): WNHNN, SYGVQD (reference sequence). The CDR3 DNA reads as TGCGCCAGCAGTGGGACCGGGACAGGGAACACCGGGGAGCTGTTTTTT. This sequence encodes CASSGTGTGNTGELFF.

The rearrangement uses TRBV28 and TRBJ2-3; a weak D match, TRBD1 (5 bases). The CDR3 spans 15 residues. V dropped 6 bases and J dropped 1 base, with 14 bases sitting between them. CDR1 is MDHEN and CDR2 is SYDVKM in the germline V gene. The CDR3 nucleotides are TGTGCCAGCAGCAATCAGGGTGACGGCACAGATACGCAGTATTTT. This codes for CASSNQGDGTDTQYF.

The gene calls are TRBV7-8 and TRBJ2-2; D is unclear. Germline V gene data show CDR1 as SGHVS and CDR2 as FQNEAQ. V was trimmed by 3 bases and J by 3 bases, leaving 8 bases between them. The CDR3 extends over 14 amino acids. DNA of the CDR3: TGTGCCAGCAGCTTTCAACGGGACACCGGGGAGCTGTTTTTT. Translation gives CASSFQRDTGELFF. The variable domain in full, completed from reference TRBV7-8 and TRBJ2-2, reads GAGVSQSPRYKVAKRGQDVALRCDPISGHVSLFWYQQALGQGPEFLTYFQNEAQLDKSGLPSDRFFAERPEGSVSTLKIQRTQQEDSAVYLCASSFQRDTGELFFGEGSRLTVL.

This chain connects TRBV5-4 to TRBJ2-1; D perhaps matches TRBD1 (5 bases). V lost 3 bases and J lost 0, with 13 bases in between. The CDR3 runs to 16 residues. Germline CDR1 is SGHNT and CDR2 is YYREEE (reference sequence). The CDR3 loop reads CASSSRRGSSYNEQFF. The CDR3 DNA sequence: TGTGCCAGCAGCTCCCGAAGGGGCTCCTCCTACAATGAGCAGTTCTTC.

V usage is TRBV4-1 and J usage is TRBJ2-1; a weak D match, TRBD2 (5 bases). This CDR3 spans 18 amino acids. Trimming stripped 0 bases from V and 0 bases from J, with 15 bases between. Germline V lookup: CDR1 MGHRA, CDR2 YSYEKL. CDR3 nucleotides: TGCGCCAGCAGCCAAGACATAGGAGGATTGGGCTCCTACAATGAGCAGTTCTTC. Translated: CASSQDIGGLGSYNEQFF.